This T cell receptor beta chain originates from a study of blood T cells in healthy people across ages. General study points: One million T cells yielded diversity estimates that were considered underestimates. Diversity was higher, and naive CD4+ cells more numerous, in long-lived donors than in aged donors.

Primed by a sample-barcoded 5' primer and a J-beta primer mix, a second PCR proceeded for 7 to 11 cycles. The authors tagged each cDNA molecule using a template-switch adaptor with 12 random nucleotides. Each of the samples gave a minimum of 2.5 million paired-end reads that contained CDR3. TCRdb analysed the 5' RACE reads with MiXCR anew, one entry per CDR3 protein. The data show some 1.8 million distinct CDR3 sequences, more than 35% seen once. Germline V gene sequence: CDR1 SGHTA, CDR2 FQGTGA. This CDR3 spans 13 amino acids. Trimming stripped 6 bases from V and 7 bases from J, with 13 bases between. On this clonotype itself: Its specificity is unknown.

Sequencing used blood. The chain is built from TRBV7-3 and TRBJ2-4; D possibly corresponds to TRBD1 (5 bases). This TCR was sampled from a human donor in good health. The DNA for the CDR3 is TGTGCCAGCAGTTACCCAGGGTTTAACATTCAGTACTTC. It yields the protein CASSYPGFNIQYF.